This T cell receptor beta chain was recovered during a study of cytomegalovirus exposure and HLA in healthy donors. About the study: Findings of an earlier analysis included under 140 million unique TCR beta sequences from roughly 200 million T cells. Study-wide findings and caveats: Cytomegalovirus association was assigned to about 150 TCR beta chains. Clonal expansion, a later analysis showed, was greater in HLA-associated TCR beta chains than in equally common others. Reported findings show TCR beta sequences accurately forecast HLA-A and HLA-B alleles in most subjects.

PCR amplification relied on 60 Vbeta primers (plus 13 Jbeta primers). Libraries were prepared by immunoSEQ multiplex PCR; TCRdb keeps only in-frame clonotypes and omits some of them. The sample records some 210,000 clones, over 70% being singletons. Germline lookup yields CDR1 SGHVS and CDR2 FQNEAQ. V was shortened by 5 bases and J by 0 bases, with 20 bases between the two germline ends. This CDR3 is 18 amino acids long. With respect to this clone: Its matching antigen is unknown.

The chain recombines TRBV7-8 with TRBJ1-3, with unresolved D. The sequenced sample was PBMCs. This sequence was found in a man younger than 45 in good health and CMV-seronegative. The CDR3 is CASSPFSNSLSSGNTIYF. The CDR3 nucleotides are TGTGCCAGCAGCCCCTTCAGTAACAGCTTGAGCTCTGGAAACACCATATATTTT. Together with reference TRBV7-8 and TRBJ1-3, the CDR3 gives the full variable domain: GAGVSQSPRYKVAKRGQDVALRCDPISGHVSLFWYQQALGQGPEFLTYFQNEAQLDKSGLPSDRFFAERPEGSVSTLKIQRTQQEDSAVYLCASSPFSNSLSSGNTIYFGEGSWLTVV.